The text below deals with one T cell receptor (beta chain). The authors sequenced TCR beta from blood CD8+ and CD4+ T cells. The multiple sclerosis controls were treatment-naive patients with relapsing-remitting disease that was stable or active. The CD8+ and CD4+ T cells were isolated magnetically using a negative isolation approach, whereas the TEMRA cells were enriched by FACS. The entry originates in a study of CD8 T cells in Susac syndrome. Reverse transcription used about 0.45 to 1 ug RNA and random hexamers. Across 54 Vbeta and 13 Jbeta, immunoSEQ multiplex PCR amplified TCR beta CDR3. TCRdb itself ran the immunoSEQ multiplex PCR reads through MiXCR, one entry per CDR3 protein. The sample records 100,000 to 150,000 distinct CDR3 sequences, approximately 94% being singletons. Germline values: CDR1 LGHNA, CDR2 YNFKEQ. V was clipped by 0 bases and J by 2 bases; unmatched bases: 8. The CDR3 runs to 19 residues.

Source material: CD4+ T cells from PBMCs. This TCR was recovered from a human donor with multiple sclerosis. The chain recombines TRBV4-2 with TRBJ2-6; TRBD2 agrees at 9 bases. This chain's CDR3 is CASSQESGGGAPGANVLTF. Written as DNA, the CDR3 is TGTGCCAGCAGCCAAGAATCTGGCGGGGGGGCACCTGGGGCCAACGTCCTGACTTTC.